The table lists the clone carrying this T cell receptor beta chain with a few counts. A sample-barcoded 5' primer and a J-beta primer mix were used in a second PCR of about 7 to 12 cycles. The authors tagged each cDNA molecule using a template-switch adaptor with 12 random nucleotides. Each CDR3 protein is one row after TCRdb ran MiXCR on the 5' RACE reads. The sample lists about 500,000 distinct CDR3 sequences; less than 25% were seen once. This entry is derived from a study of blood T cells in healthy people across ages. V dropped 1 base and J dropped 3; count of bases not matched to a gene: 8. This CDR3 is built from 16 residues. Germline CDR1 is SGHTA and CDR2 is FQGNSA. Researchers report isolating at least 7 million PBMCs per sample. In addition, the sample was reused for a study of T cells of mothers and their children. That investigation notes: Samples were provided by three healthy Caucasian mothers and their six children.

The receptor was derived from a boy younger than 18 in good health. The gene calls are TRBV7-2 and TRBJ2-5; TRBD1 aligns across 7 bases. The specimen was blood. The CDR3, as DNA: TGTGCCAGCAGCTTAGGGAGAGGGGGCTTGAAAGAGACCCAGTACTTC. It encodes CASSLGRGGLKETQYF.